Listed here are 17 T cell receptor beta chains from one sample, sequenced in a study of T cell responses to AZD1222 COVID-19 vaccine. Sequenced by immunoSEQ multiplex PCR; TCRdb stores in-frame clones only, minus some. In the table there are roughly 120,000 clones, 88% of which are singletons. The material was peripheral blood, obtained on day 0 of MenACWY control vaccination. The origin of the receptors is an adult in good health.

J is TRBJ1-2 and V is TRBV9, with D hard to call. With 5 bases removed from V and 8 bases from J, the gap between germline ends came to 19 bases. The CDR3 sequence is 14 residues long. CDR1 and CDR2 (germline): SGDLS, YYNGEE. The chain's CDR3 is CASSSLEGYGGYTF. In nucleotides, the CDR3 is TGTGCCAGCAGTTCCTTGGAGGGATATGGGGGCTACACCTTC.

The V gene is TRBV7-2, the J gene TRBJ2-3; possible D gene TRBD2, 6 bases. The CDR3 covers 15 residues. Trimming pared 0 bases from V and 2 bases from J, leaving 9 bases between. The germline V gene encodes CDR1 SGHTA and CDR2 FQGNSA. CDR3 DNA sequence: TGTGCCAGCAGCTTAGCCGGGGGAGCCACAGATACGCAGTATTTT. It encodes CASSLAGGATDTQYF.

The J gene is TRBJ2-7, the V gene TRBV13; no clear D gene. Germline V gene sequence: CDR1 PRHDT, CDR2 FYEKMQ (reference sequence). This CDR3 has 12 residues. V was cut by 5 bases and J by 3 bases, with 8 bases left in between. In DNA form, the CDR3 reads TGTGCCAGCAGCACTGGAATCTACGAGCAGTACTTC. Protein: CASSTGIYEQYF.

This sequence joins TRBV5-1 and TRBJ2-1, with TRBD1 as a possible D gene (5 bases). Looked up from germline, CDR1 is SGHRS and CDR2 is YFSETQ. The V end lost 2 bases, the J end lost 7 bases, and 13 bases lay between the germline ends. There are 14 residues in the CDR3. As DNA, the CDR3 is TGCGCCAGCAGCTTCCAGGGTTTCGGGAATGAGCAGTTCTTC. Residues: CASSFQGFGNEQFF.

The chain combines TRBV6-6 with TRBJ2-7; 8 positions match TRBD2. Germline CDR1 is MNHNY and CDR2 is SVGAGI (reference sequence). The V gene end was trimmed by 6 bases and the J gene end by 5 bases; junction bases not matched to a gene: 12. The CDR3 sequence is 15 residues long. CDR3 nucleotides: TGTGCCAGCAGGGTCAGCGGGAGAGCCCCTAACGAGCAGTACTTC. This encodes CASRVSGRAPNEQYF.

The CDR3 spells CASSLGGSGNQPQHF. DNA of the CDR3: TGTGCCAGCAGCTTAGGTGGTTCAGGGAATCAGCCCCAGCATTTT. The chain joins TRBV7-8 to TRBJ1-5, with D possibly TRBD1 on 5 matching bases. The germline V and J ends were trimmed by 1 base and 4 bases, with 11 bases remaining between them. This CDR3 comprises 15 residues. CDR1 is SGHVS, CDR2 FQNEAQ, per germline.

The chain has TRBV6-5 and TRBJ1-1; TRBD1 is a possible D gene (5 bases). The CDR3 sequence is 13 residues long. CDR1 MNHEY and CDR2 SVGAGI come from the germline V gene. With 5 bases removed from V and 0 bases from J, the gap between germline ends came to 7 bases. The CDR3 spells CASSQTVNTEAFF. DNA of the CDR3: TGTGCCAGCAGTCAGACAGTGAACACTGAAGCTTTCTTT.

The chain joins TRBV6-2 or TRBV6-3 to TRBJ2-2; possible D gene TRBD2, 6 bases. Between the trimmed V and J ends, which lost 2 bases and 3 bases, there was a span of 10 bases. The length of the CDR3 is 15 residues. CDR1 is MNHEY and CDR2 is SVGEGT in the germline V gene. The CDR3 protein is CASSYNRDYTGELFF. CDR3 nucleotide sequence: TGTGCCAGCAGTTACAATCGGGACTACACCGGGGAGCTGTTTTTT.

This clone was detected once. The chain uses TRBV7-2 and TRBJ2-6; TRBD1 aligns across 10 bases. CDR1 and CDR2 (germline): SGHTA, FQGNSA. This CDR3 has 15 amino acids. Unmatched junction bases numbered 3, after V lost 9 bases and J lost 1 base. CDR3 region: CASDRGQSGANVLTF. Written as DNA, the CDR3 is TGTGCCAGTGACAGGGGGCAGTCTGGGGCCAACGTCCTGACTTTC.

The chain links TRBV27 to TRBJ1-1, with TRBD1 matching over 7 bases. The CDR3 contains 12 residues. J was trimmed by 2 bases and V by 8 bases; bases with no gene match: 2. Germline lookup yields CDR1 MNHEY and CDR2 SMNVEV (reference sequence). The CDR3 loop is CASGDSNTEAFF. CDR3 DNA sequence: TGTGCCAGCGGGGACAGTAACACTGAAGCTTTCTTT.

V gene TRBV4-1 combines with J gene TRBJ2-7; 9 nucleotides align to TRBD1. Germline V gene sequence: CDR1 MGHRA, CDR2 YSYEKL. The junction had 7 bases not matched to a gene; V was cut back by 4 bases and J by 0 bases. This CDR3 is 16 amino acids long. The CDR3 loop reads CASSLEGTGSSYEQYF. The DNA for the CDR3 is TGCGCCAGCAGCCTAGAGGGGACAGGGAGCTCCTACGAGCAGTACTTC.

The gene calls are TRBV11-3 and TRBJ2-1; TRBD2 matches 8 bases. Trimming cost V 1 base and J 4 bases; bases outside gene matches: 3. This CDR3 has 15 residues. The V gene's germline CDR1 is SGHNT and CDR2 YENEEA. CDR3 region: CASSLVSSGYNEQFF. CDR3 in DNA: TGTGCCAGCAGCTTAGTCTCTAGCGGGTACAATGAGCAGTTCTTC.

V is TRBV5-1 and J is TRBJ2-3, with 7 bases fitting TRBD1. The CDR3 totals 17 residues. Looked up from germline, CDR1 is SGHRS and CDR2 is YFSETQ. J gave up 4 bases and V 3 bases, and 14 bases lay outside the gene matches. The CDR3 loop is CASSYKTGQGDPDTQYF. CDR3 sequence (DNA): TGCGCCAGCAGCTATAAAACCGGGCAGGGGGATCCAGATACGCAGTATTTT.

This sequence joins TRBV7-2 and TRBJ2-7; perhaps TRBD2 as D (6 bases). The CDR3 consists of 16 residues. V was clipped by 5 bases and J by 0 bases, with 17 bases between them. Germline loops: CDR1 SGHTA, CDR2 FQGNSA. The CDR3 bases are TGTGCCAGCAGCCCAGCAGGCGGGATTAGCTCCTACGAGCAGTACTTC. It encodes CASSPAGGISSYEQYF.

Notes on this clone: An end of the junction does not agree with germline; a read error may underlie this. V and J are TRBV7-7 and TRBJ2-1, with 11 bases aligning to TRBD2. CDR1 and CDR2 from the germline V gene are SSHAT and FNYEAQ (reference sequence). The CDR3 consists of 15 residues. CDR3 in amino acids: CASSYGTSGYNEQFF. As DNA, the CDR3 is TGTGCTAGCAGCTACGGGACTAGCGGCTACAATGAGCAGTTCTTC. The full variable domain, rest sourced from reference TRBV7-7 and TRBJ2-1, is GAGVSQSPRYKVTKRGQDVTLRCDPISSHATLYWYQQALGQGPEFLTYFNYEAQPDKSGLPSDRFSAERPEGSISTLTIQRTEQRDSAMYRCASSYGTSGYNEQFFGPGTRLTVL.

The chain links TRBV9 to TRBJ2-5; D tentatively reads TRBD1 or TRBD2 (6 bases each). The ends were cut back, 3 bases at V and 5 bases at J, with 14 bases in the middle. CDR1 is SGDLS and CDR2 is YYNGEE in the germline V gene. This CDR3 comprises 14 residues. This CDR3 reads CASSDGGLGETQYF. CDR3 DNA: TGTGCCAGCAGCGATGGGGGGCTGGGGGAGACCCAGTACTTC.

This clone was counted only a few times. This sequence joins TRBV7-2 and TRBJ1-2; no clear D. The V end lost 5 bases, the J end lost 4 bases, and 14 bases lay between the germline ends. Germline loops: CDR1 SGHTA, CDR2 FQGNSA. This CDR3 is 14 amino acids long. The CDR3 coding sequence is TGTGCCAGCAGCCTTGGTCCAGAGAGCTATGGCTACACCTTC. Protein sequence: CASSLGPESYGYTF. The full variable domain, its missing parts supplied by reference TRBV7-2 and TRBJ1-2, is GAGVSQSPSNKVTEKGKDVELRCDPISGHTALYWYRQSLGQGLEFLIYFQGNSAPDKSGLPSDRFSAERTGGSVSTLTIQRTQQEDSAVYLCASSLGPESYGYTFGSGTRLTVV.